This T cell receptor beta chain originates from a study of blood T cell repertoires in COVID-19. Study context: Acute and convalescent COVID-19 samples came from the United States, Italy and Spain.

Enrollment of patients from Seattle took place during active infection, with longitudinal follow-up. V dropped 6 bases and J dropped 5; count of bases not matched to a gene: 19. CDR1 is MNHEY and CDR2 is SVGEGT in the germline V gene. The CDR3 contains 20 residues. In the authors' workflow: Using reference gene primer amplification, nucleated cell counts were estimated. The table came from immunoSEQ multiplex PCR; TCRdb's copy has only in-frame clones and leaves some out. V and J calls and clone size are as listed in that table; D and trimming were resolved from the DNA. This table holds 200,000 to 250,000 clones, 81% found once.

Material: peripheral blood. The J gene is TRBJ2-3, the V gene TRBV6-2 or TRBV6-3; 14 nucleotides align to TRBD2. The TCR sequence derives from a woman aged 80 or over with COVID-19, enrolled during active disease. In nucleotides, the CDR3 is TGTGCCAGCAGACCTCCGGGACTAGCGGGAGTTTCACTTTCTTTAGATACGCAGTATTTT. Translated, it gives CASRPPGLAGVSLSLDTQYF.